These 20 T cell receptor beta chains came from one sample sequenced in a study of blood T cell repertoires in COVID-19. Profiling relied on immunoSEQ multiplex PCR, and the TCRdb table lists in-frame clones only, not all of them. The sample carries 110,000 or so clones, 82% recorded once. Material for sequencing was peripheral blood. All receptors derive from a woman of 80 years or more with acute or convalescent COVID-19.

V gene TRBV9 combines with J gene TRBJ2-1; D perhaps matches TRBD2 (7 bases). The CDR3 covers 18 residues. The germline gives CDR1 SGDLS, CDR2 YYNGEE. V lost 4 bases and J lost 5, with 25 bases in between. DNA for the CDR3: TGTGCCAGCAGCCCTCGTTCCGGGGGGCAGGTGGCTAACAATGAGCAGTTCTTC. Translation: CASSPRSGGQVANNEQFF.

The CDR3 loop is CASSYLGTGGQYGYTF. CDR3 sequence (DNA): TGTGCCAGCAGTTATCTCGGGACAGGCGGACAATATGGCTACACCTTC. J is TRBJ1-2 and V is TRBV6-5, with 8 bases aligning to TRBD1. Germline V CDR1 and CDR2: MNHEY, SVGAGI. The CDR3 runs to 16 residues. V dropped 3 bases and J dropped 5; count of bases not matched to a gene: 11.

This clone has a handful of counts. The chain is built from TRBV5-4 and TRBJ2-5, with D perhaps matching TRBD1 (6 bases). Deletions cut 4 bases from V and 5 bases from J, with 12 bases between. The CDR3 is 13 residues long. From germline, CDR1 is SGHNT and CDR2 YYREEE (reference sequence). Here the CDR3 DNA reads TGTGCCAGCAGCGTTACAGGGATGGAGACCCAGTACTTC. Amino acids: CASSVTGMETQYF.

J is TRBJ2-2 and V is TRBV6-6; D possibly corresponds to TRBD2 (5 bases). Germline CDR1 and CDR2: MNHNY and SVGAGI (reference sequence). V lost 8 bases and J lost 7, with 11 bases in between. This CDR3 contains 12 residues. The CDR3 bases are TGTGCCAGCCTCGGGGTGCACGGGGAGCTGTTTTTT. This gives the protein CASLGVHGELFF.

The V call is TRBV28, the J call TRBJ2-7; 7 nucleotides align to TRBD2. CDR1 and CDR2 (germline): MDHEN, SYDVKM. Trimming cost V 3 bases and J 6 bases; bases outside gene matches: 8. CDR3 length equals 14 residues. CDR3 bases: TGTGCCAGCAGTTTTCTAAACCCTAGCGGCGAGCAGTACTTC. Translated, it gives CASSFLNPSGEQYF.

The V and J genes are TRBV2 and TRBJ2-2; possible D gene TRBD2, 5 bases. The germline V gene has CDR1 SNHLY and CDR2 FYNNEI. Trimming cost V 7 bases and J 6 bases, with 9 bases left between them. The CDR3 spans 12 residues. CDR3 sequence: CASMRVPGELFF. As DNA, the CDR3 is TGTGCCAGCATGAGGGTTCCCGGGGAGCTGTTTTTT.

This clone occurred many times. A read error may account for a junction end that differs from germline. The sample contains more than one DNA sequence encoding this CDR3. The chain is built from TRBV7-2 and TRBJ2-2, with TRBD2 matching 11 bases. Germline assignment: CDR1 SGHTA and CDR2 FQGNSA. This CDR3 spans 14 amino acids. The CDR3 bases are TGTGCCAGCAGATTAGCGGGAGGGACCGGGGAGCTGTTTTTT. Amino acid sequence: CASRLAGGTGELFF.

V is TRBV23-1 and J is TRBJ2-7; the match to TRBD1 covers 8 bases. TRBV23-1 is an open reading frame whose function is uncertain. The CDR3 covers 14 residues. Germline trimming cut 9 bases from V and 4 bases from J; bases unmatched to any gene: 11. The CDR3 region is CARTRQTGVYEQYV. The DNA for the CDR3 is TGCGCCAGGACCCGGCAGACAGGGGTTTACGAGCAGTACGTC.

The chain has TRBV11-2 and TRBJ1-5, with D possibly being TRBD1 (6 bases). V lost 2 bases, J lost 4 bases, and 12 bases lay in between. CDR1 is SGHAT and CDR2 is FQNNGV in the germline V gene. The CDR3 spans 15 residues. The CDR3 region has the DNA TGTGCCAGCAGCTTAACAGGGTGGGGGAATCAGCCCCAGCATTTT. Its protein is CASSLTGWGNQPQHF. Based on the CDR3 plus reference TRBV11-2 and TRBJ1-5, the full variable domain is EAGVAQSPRYKIIEKRQSVAFWCNPISGHATLYWYQQILGQGPKLLIQFQNNGVVDDSQLPKDRFSAERLKGVDSTLKIQPAKLEDSAVYLCASSLTGWGNQPQHFGDGTRLSIL.

The chain joins TRBV7-8 to TRBJ2-2, with 7 nucleotides matching TRBD2. This CDR3 has 13 amino acids. Losses at the gene ends were 8 bases for V and 7 bases for J; bases not matched to a gene: 7. Per the germline V gene, CDR1 is SGHVS and CDR2 is FQNEAQ. CDR3 coding DNA: TGTGCCAGCGGGAGGGCCCTCGTCGGGGAGCTGTTTTTT. Protein product: CASGRALVGELFF.

V is TRBV9 and J is TRBJ2-3; 7 bases line up with TRBD2. V was pared by 0 bases and J by 1 base, with 8 bases of the junction left unmatched. Germline loops: CDR1 SGDLS, CDR2 YYNGEE. The CDR3 consists of 17 residues. CDR3 residues: CASSVGFGGSRTDTQYF. In DNA, the CDR3 is TGTGCCAGCAGCGTAGGATTCGGGGGGTCGCGCACAGATACGCAGTATTTT.

This clone occurred a few times. This chain joins TRBV19 and TRBJ2-1; TRBD2 matches at 9 bases. CDR3 length: 17 residues. Germline loops: CDR1 LNHDA, CDR2 SQIVND (reference sequence). Unmatched junction bases numbered 11, after V lost 5 bases and J lost 3 bases. The DNA for the CDR3 is TGTGCCAGTAGTGCACTCCCGGGACTAGCTGGCTACAATGAGCAGTTCTTC. As protein: CASSALPGLAGYNEQFF.

The chain has TRBV5-4 and TRBJ2-2; 8 bases fit TRBD2. Looked up from germline, CDR1 is SGHNT and CDR2 is YYREEE (reference sequence). CDR3 size: 16 residues. The V segment lost 4 bases and the J segment 0 bases; nucleotides outside the gene matches: 5. For the CDR3, the DNA is TGTGCCAGCAGCAAAGCGGGAGAAGCGAACACCGGGGAGCTGTTTTTT. Amino acids: CASSKAGEANTGELFF.

The rearrangement uses TRBV19 and TRBJ1-1; 8 positions agree with TRBD1. With 4 bases clipped from V and 4 bases from J, the junction kept 5 bases outside the gene matches. Per the germline V gene, CDR1 is LNHDA and CDR2 is SQIVND (reference sequence). The CDR3 sequence is 14 residues long. CDR3 sequence reads: CASSTGGASTEAFF. In DNA form, the CDR3 reads TGTGCCAGTAGTACAGGGGGCGCGTCCACTGAAGCTTTCTTT.

This clone was observed once. The chain uses TRBV11-3 and TRBJ2-1; maybe TRBD2 (7 bases). V lost 0 bases and J lost 0, with 9 bases in between. CDR3 length equals 16 residues. Germline CDR1 reads SGHNT; CDR2 reads YENEEA. The CDR3: CASSLEGGGSYNEQFF. The CDR3 DNA reads as TGTGCCAGCAGCTTAGAAGGGGGGGGCTCCTACAATGAGCAGTTCTTC.

This chain uses TRBV19 with TRBJ1-1; D unclear. Germline CDR1 is LNHDA and CDR2 is SQIVND (reference sequence). CDR3 length equals 13 residues. The V and J ends lost 3 bases and 6 bases respectively, with 11 bases between them. CDR3 loop: CASSMRSVAEAFF. CDR3 DNA sequence: TGTGCCAGTAGTATGAGGTCAGTAGCTGAAGCTTTCTTT.

This chain connects TRBV28 to TRBJ2-7; a possible D gene is TRBD2 (6 bases). Trimming took 6 bases from V and 2 from J, leaving 11 bases between them. This CDR3 is built from 13 residues. Germline CDR1 MDHEN, CDR2 SYDVKM. The CDR3 bases are TGTGCCAGCAGATCCCCGGGAGCCTACGAGCAGTACTTC. It yields the protein CASRSPGAYEQYF.

V is TRBV5-1 and J is TRBJ2-3; TRBD2 matches 7 bases. Germline lookup yields CDR1 SGHRS and CDR2 YFSETQ. The CDR3 extends over 14 amino acids. The V segment lost 3 bases and the J segment 3 bases; nucleotides outside the gene matches: 4. The CDR3 sequence is CASSYSGSTDTQYF. For the CDR3, the DNA is TGCGCCAGCAGCTATAGCGGGTCAACAGATACGCAGTATTTT.

This chain connects TRBV18 to TRBJ2-5; weak D call: TRBD2 (5 bases). The germline V gene has CDR1 KGHSH and CDR2 LQKENI. This CDR3 is built from 13 residues. V was trimmed by 6 bases and J by 5 bases, leaving 13 bases between them. CDR3 DNA sequence: TGTGCCAGCTCGTCGCGAGGGCCCGAGACCCAGTACTTC. Amino acids: CASSSRGPETQYF. Full variable domain (remainder filled in from reference TRBV18 and TRBJ2-5): NAGVMQNPRHLVRRRGQEARLRCSPMKGHSHVYWYRQLPEEGLKFMVYLQKENIIDESGMPKERFSAEFPKEGPSILRIQQVVRGDSAAYFCASSSRGPETQYFGPGTRLLVL.

In the case of this clone: The sample has other DNA sequences that encode this CDR3 too. The chain uses TRBV15 and TRBJ2-7, with D possibly matching TRBD1 (6 bases). This CDR3 is 13 amino acids long. The V end was cut by 0 bases, the J end by 5 bases, with 8 bases between. Germline V gene lookup returns CDR1 LNHNV and CDR2 YYDKDF (reference sequence). The CDR3 DNA is TGTGCCACCAGCAGAGATCCAGGGGACGAGCAGTACTTC. This sequence encodes CATSRDPGDEQYF.